The clone carrying this TCR beta chain was seen more than once but under ten times. Trimming at V came to 5 bases and at J to 2 bases, leaving 5 bases not matched to a gene. CDR3 size: 15 residues. CDR1 is MNHEY, CDR2 SMNVEV, per germline (reference sequence). This entry is derived from a study of graft-versus-host responses after intestinal transplantation. TCRdb's table, derived via immunoSEQ multiplex PCR, lists solely in-frame clones and lacks some. The sample lists more than 20,000 clones, roughly 80% occurring once. The origin of this receptor is a human patient who received an intestinal transplant, so some T cells may come from the graft donor. The J gene is TRBJ2-7, the V gene TRBV27; 11 positions agree with TRBD1. Sequenced material: PBMCs, taken 28 days after intestinal transplant. CDR3 protein: CASSLGTGGPYEQYF. CDR3 nucleotide sequence: TGTGCCAGCAGTCTGGGGACAGGGGGACCCTACGAGCAGTACTTC.